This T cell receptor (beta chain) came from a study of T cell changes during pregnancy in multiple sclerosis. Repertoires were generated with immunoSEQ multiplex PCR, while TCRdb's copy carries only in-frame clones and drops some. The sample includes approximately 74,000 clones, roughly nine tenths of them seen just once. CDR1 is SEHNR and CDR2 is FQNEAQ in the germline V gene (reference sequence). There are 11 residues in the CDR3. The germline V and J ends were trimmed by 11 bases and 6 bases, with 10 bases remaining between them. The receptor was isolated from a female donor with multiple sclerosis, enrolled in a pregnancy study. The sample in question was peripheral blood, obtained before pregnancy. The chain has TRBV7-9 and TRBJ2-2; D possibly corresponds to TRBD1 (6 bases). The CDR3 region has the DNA TGTGCCGGCGAGGGGGCCGGGGAGCTGTTTTTT. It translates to CAGEGAGELFF.